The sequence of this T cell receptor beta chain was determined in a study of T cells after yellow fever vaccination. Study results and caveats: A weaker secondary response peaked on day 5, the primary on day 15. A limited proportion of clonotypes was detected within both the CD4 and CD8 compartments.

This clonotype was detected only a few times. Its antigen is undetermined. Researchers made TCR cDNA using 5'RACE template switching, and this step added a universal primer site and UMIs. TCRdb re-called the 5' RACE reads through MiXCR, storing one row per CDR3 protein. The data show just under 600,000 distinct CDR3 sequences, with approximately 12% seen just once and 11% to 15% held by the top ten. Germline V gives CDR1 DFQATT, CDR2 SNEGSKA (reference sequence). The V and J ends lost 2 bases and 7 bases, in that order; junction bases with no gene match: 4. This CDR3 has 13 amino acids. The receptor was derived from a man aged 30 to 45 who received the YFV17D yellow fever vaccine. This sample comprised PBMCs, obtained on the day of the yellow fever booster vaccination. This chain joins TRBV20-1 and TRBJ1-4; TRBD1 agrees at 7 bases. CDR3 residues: CSARWDSSEKLFF. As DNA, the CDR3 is TGCAGTGCTAGATGGGACAGCTCTGAAAAACTGTTTTTT.